Listed here are 14 T cell receptor beta chains from one sample, sequenced in a study of T cell changes during pregnancy in multiple sclerosis. Measured with immunoSEQ multiplex PCR; TCRdb has only the in-frame clones, and not every one. Seen here are about 67,000 clones, more than 85% observed once, and the top ten hold 1.6%. Sequenced here: peripheral blood, sampled in the first trimester of pregnancy. Every receptor here comes from a female donor in good health, enrolled as a control in a pregnancy study.

The rearrangement uses TRBV19 and TRBJ2-2; 8 bases align to TRBD2. Per germline, CDR1 LNHDA and CDR2 SQIVND (reference sequence). The CDR3 sequence is 16 residues long. J lost 1 base, V lost 3 bases, and 4 bases had no gene match. In DNA, the CDR3 is TGTGCCAGTAGTATCCAACTAGCGGTGAACACCGGGGAGCTGTTTTTT. This sequence encodes CASSIQLAVNTGELFF.

The rearrangement joins TRBV7-8 to TRBJ2-2; unclear D gene. The ends were cut back, 4 bases at V and 6 bases at J, with 15 bases in the middle. The CDR3 runs to 15 residues. The germline V gene has CDR1 SGHVS and CDR2 FQNEAQ. The CDR3, as DNA: TGTGCCAGCAGCTCGCCCTACGGGTCCCCCGGGGAGCTGTTTTTT. The encoded protein is CASSSPYGSPGELFF.

The gene calls are TRBV7-9 and TRBJ2-1, with 11 bases that match TRBD2. Germline CDR1 reads SEHNR; CDR2 reads FQNEAQ (reference sequence). The CDR3 loop spans 13 amino acids. V dropped 8 bases and J dropped 7; count of bases not matched to a gene: 4. The CDR3 region has the DNA TGTGCCAGCCCTGTAGCGGGAGGGAATGAGCAGTTCTTC. Translating it yields CASPVAGGNEQFF.

The chain combines TRBV9 with TRBJ1-1; 8 positions match TRBD1. The CDR3 length is 15 residues. The germline V gene has CDR1 SGDLS and CDR2 YYNGEE. The trim removed 3 bases at V and 0 bases at J, leaving 4 bases unmatched. CDR3 region: CASSEWTGMNTEAFF. The CDR3, as DNA: TGTGCCAGCAGCGAATGGACAGGGATGAACACTGAAGCTTTCTTT.

The J gene is TRBJ2-5, the V gene TRBV5-1; the match to TRBD2 covers 15 bases. Germline trimming cut 4 bases from V and 2 bases from J; bases unmatched to any gene: 3. CDR1 SGHRS and CDR2 YFSETQ come from the germline V gene. The CDR3 totals 16 residues. The CDR3 here is CASSRGLAGGQETQYF. The DNA for the CDR3 is TGCGCCAGCAGCCGAGGACTAGCGGGAGGGCAAGAGACCCAGTACTTC. Variable domain in full (rest from reference TRBV5-1 and TRBJ2-5): KAGVTQTPRYLIKTRGQQVTLSCSPISGHRSVSWYQQTPGQGLQFLFEYFSETQRNKGNFPGRFSGRQFSNSRSEMNVSTLELGDSALYLCASSRGLAGGQETQYFGPGTRLLVL.

V and J are TRBV6-1 and TRBJ1-2; D remains unclear. Trimming took off 8 bases at V and 0 bases at J, with 10 bases between the two ends. Looked up from germline, CDR1 is MNHNS and CDR2 is SASEGT. The CDR3 covers 13 residues. CDR3: CASRVAANYGYTF. The CDR3 DNA reads TGTGCCAGCCGAGTCGCGGCTAACTATGGCTACACCTTC.

The genes are TRBV5-6 and TRBJ1-1, with 7 bases fitting TRBD1. Germline V gene lookup returns CDR1 SGHDT and CDR2 YYEEEE. V dropped 0 bases and J dropped 6; count of bases not matched to a gene: 14. The CDR3 runs to 17 residues. The CDR3 protein is CASSLDPLEGARSEAFF. The CDR3 DNA sequence: TGTGCCAGCAGCTTGGACCCTCTGGAGGGGGCGCGATCTGAAGCTTTCTTT. The full variable domain, completed using reference TRBV5-6 and TRBJ1-1, is DAGVTQSPTHLIKTRGQQVTLRCSPKSGHDTVSWYQQALGQGPQFIFQYYEEEERQRGNFPDRFSGHQFPNYSSELNVNALLLGDSALYLCASSLDPLEGARSEAFFGQGTRLTVV.

The rearrangement uses TRBV15 and TRBJ2-3; 8 nucleotides agree with TRBD2. Germline lookup yields CDR1 LNHNV and CDR2 YYDKDF (reference sequence). This CDR3 region has 18 residues. The J segment lost 2 bases and the V segment lost 4 bases, leaving 14 bases of the junction unmatched. The CDR3 bases are TGTGCCACCAGCACCCTTTTGCTCGCGGGGGGATTCACAGATACGCAGTATTTT. It translates to CATSTLLLAGGFTDTQYF.

In its sample, this clone was seen once. The genes are TRBV2 and TRBJ1-1; the D is unclear. The ends were cut back, 6 bases at V and 1 base at J, with 12 bases in the middle. CDR1 and CDR2 (germline): SNHLY, FYNNEI. This CDR3 contains 14 residues. The CDR3 region is CASRAANRNTEAFF. The DNA of the CDR3 is TGTGCCAGCAGGGCAGCAAACAGGAACACTGAAGCTTTCTTT. The full variable domain, with the rest looked up from reference TRBV2 and TRBJ1-1, is EPEVTQTPSHQVTQMGQEVILRCVPISNHLYFYWYRQILGQKVEFLVSFYNNEISEKSEIFDDQFSVERPDGSNFTLKIRSTKLEDSAMYFCASRAANRNTEAFFGQGTRLTVV.

The chain is built from TRBV2 and TRBJ2-1; 10 bases agree with TRBD1. This CDR3 comprises 15 residues. Trimming at V came to 4 bases and at J to 8 bases, leaving 8 bases not matched to a gene. In germline, CDR1 is SNHLY, CDR2 FYNNEI. CDR3 DNA sequence: TGTGCCAGCAGTGGATCGCGGACAGGGGGTTATGAGCAGTTCTTC. Protein sequence: CASSGSRTGGYEQFF.

The rearrangement uses TRBV5-1 and TRBJ2-7, with 12 bases identical to TRBD1. This CDR3 has 15 amino acids. The V gene end was trimmed by 3 bases and the J gene end by 9 bases; junction bases not matched to a gene: 10. Per germline, CDR1 SGHRS and CDR2 YFSETQ. The CDR3 region has the DNA TGCGCCAGCAGCTCCGTCCCGGGACAGGGGGCTGTGCAGTACTTC. The encoded protein is CASSSVPGQGAVQYF.

This rearrangement joins TRBV2 to TRBJ2-1; no clear D gene. Trimming stripped 4 bases from V and 4 bases from J, with 11 bases between. In germline, CDR1 is SNHLY, CDR2 FYNNEI. The CDR3 runs 14 residues. Written as DNA, the CDR3 is TGTGCCAGCAGTGCCACGATACAATACAATGAGCAGTTCTTC. It is translated as CASSATIQYNEQFF.

The rearrangement links TRBV27 to TRBJ2-7, with D maybe TRBD1 (5 bases). The CDR3 loop spans 17 amino acids. Trimming removed 0 bases from V and 3 bases from J, with 18 bases in between. Germline loops: CDR1 MNHEY, CDR2 SMNVEV (reference sequence). CDR3 amino acids: CASSLSGHPADLYEQYF. The CDR3 nucleotides are TGTGCCAGCAGTTTATCGGGGCATCCCGCGGACCTCTACGAGCAGTACTTC.

The chain carries TRBV4-1 and TRBJ2-7, with no clear D. Trimming shortened V by 1 base and J by 5 bases, and 9 bases separated the two germline ends. Germline CDR1 reads MGHRA; CDR2 reads YSYEKL. The CDR3 is made up of 13 amino acids. In nucleotides, the CDR3 is TGCGCCAGCAGCCAAGGATTGGCGGACGAGCAGTACTTC. Protein sequence: CASSQGLADEQYF.